The subject of this entry is one T cell receptor (beta chain). This entry is derived from a study of T cell responses to AZD1222 COVID-19 vaccine. Generated by immunoSEQ multiplex PCR, the TCRdb table keeps only in-frame clones and is missing some. The sample includes roughly 75,000 clones, less than 90% seen only once; the top ten take 8% to 10%. The germline V gene encodes CDR1 LGHNA and CDR2 YNFKEQ. The CDR3 sequence is 16 residues long. V was cut by 0 bases and J by 8 bases, with 19 bases left in between. Sequences were derived from peripheral blood, sampled on day 0 of AZD1222 vaccination. This receptor was taken from an adult in good health. The chain carries TRBV4-2 and TRBJ1-2, with TRBD1 as a possible D gene (6 bases). The CDR3 nucleotides are TGTGCCAGCAGCCAAGATCCGACAGGCCCTCTTAGGGGCTACACCTTC. Its translation: CASSQDPTGPLRGYTF.